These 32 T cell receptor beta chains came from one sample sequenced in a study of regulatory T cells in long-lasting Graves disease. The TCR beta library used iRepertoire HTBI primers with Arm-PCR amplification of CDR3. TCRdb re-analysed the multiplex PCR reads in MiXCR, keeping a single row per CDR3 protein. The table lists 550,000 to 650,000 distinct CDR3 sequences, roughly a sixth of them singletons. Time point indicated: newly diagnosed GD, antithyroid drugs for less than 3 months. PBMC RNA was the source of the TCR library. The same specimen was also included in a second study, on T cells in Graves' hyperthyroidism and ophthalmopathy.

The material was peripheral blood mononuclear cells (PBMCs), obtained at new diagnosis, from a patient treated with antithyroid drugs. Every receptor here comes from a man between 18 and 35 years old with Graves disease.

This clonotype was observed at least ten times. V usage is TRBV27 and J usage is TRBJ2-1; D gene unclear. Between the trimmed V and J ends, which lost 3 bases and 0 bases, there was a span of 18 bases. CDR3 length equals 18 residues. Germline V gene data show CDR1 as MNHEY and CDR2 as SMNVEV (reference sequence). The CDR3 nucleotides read TGTGCCAGCAGTTTTTCCTTCTATCCTCAGAGCTCCTACAATGAGCAGTTCTTC. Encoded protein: CASSFSFYPQSSYNEQFF.

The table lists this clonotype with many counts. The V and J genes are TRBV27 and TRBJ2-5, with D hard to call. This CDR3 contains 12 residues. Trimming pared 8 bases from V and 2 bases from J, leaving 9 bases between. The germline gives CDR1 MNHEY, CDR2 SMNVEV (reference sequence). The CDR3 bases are TGTGCCAGCGCAGGAGAACAAGAGACCCAGTACTTC. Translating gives CASAGEQETQYF.

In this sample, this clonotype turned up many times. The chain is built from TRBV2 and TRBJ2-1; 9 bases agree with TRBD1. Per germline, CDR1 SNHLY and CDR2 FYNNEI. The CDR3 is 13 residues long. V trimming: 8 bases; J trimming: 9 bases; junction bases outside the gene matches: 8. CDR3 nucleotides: TGTGCCAGCGGACGACAGGGGGGGACTGAGCAGTTCTTC. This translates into CASGRQGGTEQFF.

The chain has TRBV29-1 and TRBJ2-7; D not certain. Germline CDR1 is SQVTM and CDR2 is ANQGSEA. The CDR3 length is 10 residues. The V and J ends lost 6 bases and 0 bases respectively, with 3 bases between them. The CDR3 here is CSVLSYEQYF. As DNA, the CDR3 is TGCAGCGTACTCTCCTACGAGCAGTACTTC.

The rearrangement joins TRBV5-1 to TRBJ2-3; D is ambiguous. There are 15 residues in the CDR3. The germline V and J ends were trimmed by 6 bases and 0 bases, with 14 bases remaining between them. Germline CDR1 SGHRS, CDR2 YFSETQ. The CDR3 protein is CASNSYLGSTDTQYF. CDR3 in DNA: TGCGCCAGCAACTCGTACCTAGGTAGCACAGATACGCAGTATTTT. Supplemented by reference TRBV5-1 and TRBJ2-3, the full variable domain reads KAGVTQTPRYLIKTRGQQVTLSCSPISGHRSVSWYQQTPGQGLQFLFEYFSETQRNKGNFPGRFSGRQFSNSRSEMNVSTLELGDSALYLCASNSYLGSTDTQYFGPGTRLTVL.

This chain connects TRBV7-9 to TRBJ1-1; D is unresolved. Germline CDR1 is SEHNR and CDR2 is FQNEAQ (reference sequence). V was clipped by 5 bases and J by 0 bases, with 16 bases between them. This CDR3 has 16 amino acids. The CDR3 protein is CASSPPRTAMNTEAFF. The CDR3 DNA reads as TGTGCCAGCAGCCCACCGAGGACGGCCATGAACACTGAAGCTTTCTTT.

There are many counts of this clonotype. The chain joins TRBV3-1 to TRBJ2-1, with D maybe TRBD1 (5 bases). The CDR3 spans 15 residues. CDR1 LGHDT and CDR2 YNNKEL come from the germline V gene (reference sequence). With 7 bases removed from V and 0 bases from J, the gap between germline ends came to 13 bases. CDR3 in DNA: TGTGCCAGCACACCACAGGTGAGCTCCTACAATGAGCAGTTCTTC. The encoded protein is CASTPQVSSYNEQFF.

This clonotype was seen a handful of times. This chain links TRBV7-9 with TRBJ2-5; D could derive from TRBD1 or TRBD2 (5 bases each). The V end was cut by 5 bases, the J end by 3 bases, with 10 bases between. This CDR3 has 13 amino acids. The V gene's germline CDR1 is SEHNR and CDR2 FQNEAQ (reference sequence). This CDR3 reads CASSRGVEETQYF. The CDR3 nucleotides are TGTGCCAGCAGCCGAGGGGTCGAAGAGACCCAGTACTTC. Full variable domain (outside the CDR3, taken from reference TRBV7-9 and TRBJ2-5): DTGVSQNPRHKITKRGQNVTFRCDPISEHNRLYWYRQTLGQGPEFLTYFQNEAQLEKSRLLSDRFSAERPKGSFSTLEIQRTEQGDSAMYLCASSRGVEETQYFGPGTRLLVL.

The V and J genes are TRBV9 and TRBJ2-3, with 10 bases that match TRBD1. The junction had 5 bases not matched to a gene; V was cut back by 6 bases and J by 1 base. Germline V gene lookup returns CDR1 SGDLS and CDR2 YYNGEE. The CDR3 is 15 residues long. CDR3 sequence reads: CASNGQGDGTDTQYF. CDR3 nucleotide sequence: TGTGCCAGCAACGGACAGGGGGACGGCACAGATACGCAGTATTTT.

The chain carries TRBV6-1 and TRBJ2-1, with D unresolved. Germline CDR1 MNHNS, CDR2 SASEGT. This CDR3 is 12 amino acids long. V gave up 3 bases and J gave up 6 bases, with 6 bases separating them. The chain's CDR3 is CASSELVNEQFF. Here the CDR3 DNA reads TGTGCCAGCAGTGAGCTGGTCAATGAGCAGTTCTTC.

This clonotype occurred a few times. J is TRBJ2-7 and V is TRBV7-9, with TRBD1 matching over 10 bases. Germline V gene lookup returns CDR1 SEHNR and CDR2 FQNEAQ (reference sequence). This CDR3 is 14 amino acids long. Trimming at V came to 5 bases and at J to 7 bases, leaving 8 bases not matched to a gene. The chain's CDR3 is CASSNRTGGGEQYF. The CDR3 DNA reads TGTGCCAGCAGCAATAGGACAGGGGGAGGAGAGCAGTACTTC.

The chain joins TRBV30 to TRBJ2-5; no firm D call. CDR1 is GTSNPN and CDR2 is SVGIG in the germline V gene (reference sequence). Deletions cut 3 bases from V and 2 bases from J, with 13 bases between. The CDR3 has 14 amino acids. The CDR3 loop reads CAWSRTGFQETQYF. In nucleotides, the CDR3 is TGTGCCTGGAGCCGAACCGGGTTTCAAGAGACCCAGTACTTC.

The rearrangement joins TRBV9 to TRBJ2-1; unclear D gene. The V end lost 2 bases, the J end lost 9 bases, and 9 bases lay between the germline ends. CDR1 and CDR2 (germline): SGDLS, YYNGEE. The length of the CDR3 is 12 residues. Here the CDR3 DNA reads TGTGCCAGCAGCGTTGTCAGCACTGAGCAGTTCTTC. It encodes CASSVVSTEQFF. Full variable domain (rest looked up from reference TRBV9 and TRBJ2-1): DSGVTQTPKHLITATGQRVTLRCSPRSGDLSVYWYQQSLDQGLQFLIQYYNGEERAKGNILERFSAQQFPDLHSELNLSSLELGDSALYFCASSVVSTEQFFGPGTRLTVL.

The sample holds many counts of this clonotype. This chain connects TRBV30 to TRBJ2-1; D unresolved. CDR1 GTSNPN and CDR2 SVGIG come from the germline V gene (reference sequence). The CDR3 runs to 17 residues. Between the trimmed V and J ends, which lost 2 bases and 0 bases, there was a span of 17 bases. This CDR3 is CAWSRSRTPSSYNEQFF. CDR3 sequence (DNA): TGTGCCTGGAGTAGGTCTCGGACCCCCAGCTCCTACAATGAGCAGTTCTTC.

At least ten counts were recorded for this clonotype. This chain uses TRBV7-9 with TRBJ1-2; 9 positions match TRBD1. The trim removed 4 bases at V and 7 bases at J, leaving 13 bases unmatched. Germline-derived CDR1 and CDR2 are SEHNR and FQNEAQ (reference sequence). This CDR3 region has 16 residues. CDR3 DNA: TGTGCCAGCAGCTACATTCCGGGACAGGGATTCGGTGGCTACACCTTC. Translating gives CASSYIPGQGFGGYTF.

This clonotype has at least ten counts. CDR3 coding DNA: TGTGCCAGCTCACCGTCGGGGGATCAGGAGCAGTACTTC. It encodes CASSPSGDQEQYF. The chain recombines TRBV18 with TRBJ2-7, with TRBD2 as a possible D gene (6 bases). From germline, CDR1 is KGHSH and CDR2 LQKENI. The CDR3 is 13 residues long. Deletions cut 3 bases from V and 7 bases from J, with 13 bases between. Filled out from reference TRBV18 and TRBJ2-7, the complete variable domain reads NAGVMQNPRHLVRRRGQEARLRCSPMKGHSHVYWYRQLPEEGLKFMVYLQKENIIDESGMPKERFSAEFPKEGPSILRIQQVVRGDSAAYFCASSPSGDQEQYFGPGTRLTVT.

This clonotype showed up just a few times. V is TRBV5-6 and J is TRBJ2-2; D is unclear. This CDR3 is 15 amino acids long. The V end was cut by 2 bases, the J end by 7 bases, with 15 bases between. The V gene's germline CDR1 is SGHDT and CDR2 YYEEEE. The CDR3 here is CASSFGRLGSGELFF. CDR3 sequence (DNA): TGTGCCAGCAGCTTCGGACGCCTAGGAAGCGGGGAGCTGTTTTTT.

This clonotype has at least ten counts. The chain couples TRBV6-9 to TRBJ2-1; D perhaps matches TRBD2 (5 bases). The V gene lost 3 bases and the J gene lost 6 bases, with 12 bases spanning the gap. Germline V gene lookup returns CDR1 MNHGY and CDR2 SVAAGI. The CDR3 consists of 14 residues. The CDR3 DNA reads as TGTGCCAGCAGTTACGTCGGGGTAGGCAATGAGCAGTTCTTC. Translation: CASSYVGVGNEQFF.

CDR3 coding DNA: TGTGCCAGCAGCTTAGCGGGACAGGACGAGACCCAGTACTTC. As protein: CASSLAGQDETQYF. V and J are TRBV7-6 and TRBJ2-5; TRBD1 matches 8 bases. The J segment lost 5 bases and the V segment lost 0 bases, leaving 2 bases of the junction unmatched. CDR1 and CDR2 (germline): SGHVS, FNYEAQ. This CDR3 is built from 14 residues.

The chain's CDR3 is CASSDGTSKQFF. The CDR3 nucleotides read TGTGCCAGCAGCGACGGGACTAGTAAGCAGTTCTTC. V and J are TRBV7-9 and TRBJ2-1; 8 bases are shared with TRBD2. In germline, CDR1 is SEHNR, CDR2 FQNEAQ (reference sequence). This CDR3 contains 12 residues. The J segment lost 11 bases and the V segment lost 5 bases, leaving 5 bases of the junction unmatched.

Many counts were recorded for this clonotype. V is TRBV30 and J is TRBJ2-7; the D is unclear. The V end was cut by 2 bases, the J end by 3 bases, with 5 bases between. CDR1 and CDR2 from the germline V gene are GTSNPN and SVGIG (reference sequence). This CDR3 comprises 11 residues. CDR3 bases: TGTGCCTGGAGTTCCTTCTACGAGCAGTACTTC. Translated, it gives CAWSSFYEQYF. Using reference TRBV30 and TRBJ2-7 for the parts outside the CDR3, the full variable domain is SQTIHQWPATLVQPVGSPLSLECTVEGTSNPNLYWYRQAAGRGLQLLFYSVGIGQISSEVPQNLSASRPQDRQFILSSKKLLLSDSGFYLCAWSSFYEQYFGPGTRLTVT.

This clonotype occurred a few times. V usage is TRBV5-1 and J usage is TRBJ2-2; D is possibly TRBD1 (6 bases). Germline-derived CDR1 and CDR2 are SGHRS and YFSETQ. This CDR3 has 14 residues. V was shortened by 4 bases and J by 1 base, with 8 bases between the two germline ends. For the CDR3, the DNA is TGCGCCAGCAGCAAGGACAGGAACACCGGGGAGCTGTTTTTT. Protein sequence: CASSKDRNTGELFF.

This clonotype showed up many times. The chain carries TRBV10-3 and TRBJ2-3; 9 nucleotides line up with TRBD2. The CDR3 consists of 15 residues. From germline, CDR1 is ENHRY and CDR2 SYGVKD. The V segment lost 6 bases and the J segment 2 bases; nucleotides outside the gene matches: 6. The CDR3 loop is CAIRDIAGATDTQYF. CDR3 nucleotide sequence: TGTGCCATCAGGGACATAGCGGGAGCCACAGATACGCAGTATTTT.

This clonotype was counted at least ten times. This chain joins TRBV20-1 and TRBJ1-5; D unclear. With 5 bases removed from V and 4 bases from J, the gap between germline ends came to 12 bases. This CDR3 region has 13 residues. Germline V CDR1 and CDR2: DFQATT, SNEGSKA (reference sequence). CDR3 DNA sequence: TGCAGTGCTCCCTACTCTGGGAATCAGCCCCAGCATTTT. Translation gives CSAPYSGNQPQHF.

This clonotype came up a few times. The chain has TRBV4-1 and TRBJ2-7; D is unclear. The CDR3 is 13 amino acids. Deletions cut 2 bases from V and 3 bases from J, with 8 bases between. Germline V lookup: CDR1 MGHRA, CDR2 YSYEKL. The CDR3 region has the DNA TGCGCCAGCAGCCAAAAAGACGGCTACGAGCAGTACTTC. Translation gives CASSQKDGYEQYF.

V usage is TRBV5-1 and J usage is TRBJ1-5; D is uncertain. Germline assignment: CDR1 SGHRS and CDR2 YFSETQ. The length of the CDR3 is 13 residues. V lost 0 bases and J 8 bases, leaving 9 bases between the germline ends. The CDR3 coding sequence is TGCGCCAGCAGCTTGGGAGGGCTGGAGCCCCAGCATTTT. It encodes CASSLGGLEPQHF.

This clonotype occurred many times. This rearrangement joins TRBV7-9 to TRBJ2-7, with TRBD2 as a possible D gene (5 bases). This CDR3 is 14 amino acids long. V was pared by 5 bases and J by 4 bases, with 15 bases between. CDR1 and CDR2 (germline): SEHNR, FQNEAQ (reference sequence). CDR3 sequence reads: CASSPVLAGYEQYF. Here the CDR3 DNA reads TGTGCCAGCAGCCCGGTCCTGGCGGGTTACGAGCAGTACTTC. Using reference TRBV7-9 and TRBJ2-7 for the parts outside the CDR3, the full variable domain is DTGVSQNPRHKITKRGQNVTFRCDPISEHNRLYWYRQTLGQGPEFLTYFQNEAQLEKSRLLSDRFSAERPKGSFSTLEIQRTEQGDSAMYLCASSPVLAGYEQYFGPGTRLTVT.

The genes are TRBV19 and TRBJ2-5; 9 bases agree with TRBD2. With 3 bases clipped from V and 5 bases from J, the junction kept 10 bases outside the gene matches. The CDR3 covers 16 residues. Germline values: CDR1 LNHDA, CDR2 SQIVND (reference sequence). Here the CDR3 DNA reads TGTGCCAGTAGTATTGAAATAGCGGGAGTGGTGGAGACCCAGTACTTC. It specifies CASSIEIAGVVETQYF.

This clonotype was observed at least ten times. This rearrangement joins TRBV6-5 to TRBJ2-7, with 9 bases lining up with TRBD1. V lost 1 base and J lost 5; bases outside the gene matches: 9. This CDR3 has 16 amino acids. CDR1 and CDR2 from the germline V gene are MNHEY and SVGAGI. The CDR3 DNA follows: TGTGCCAGCAGTTACTGGGCTCCACAGGGGGCCCACGAGCAGTACTTC. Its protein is CASSYWAPQGAHEQYF.

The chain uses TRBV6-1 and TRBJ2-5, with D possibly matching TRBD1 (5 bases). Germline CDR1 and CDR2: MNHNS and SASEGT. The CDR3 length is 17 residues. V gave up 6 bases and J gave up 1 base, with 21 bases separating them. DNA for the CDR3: TGTGCCAGCAGCCTATCCTACGACAGAAGCCCCCAAGAGACCCAGTACTTC. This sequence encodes CASSLSYDRSPQETQYF.

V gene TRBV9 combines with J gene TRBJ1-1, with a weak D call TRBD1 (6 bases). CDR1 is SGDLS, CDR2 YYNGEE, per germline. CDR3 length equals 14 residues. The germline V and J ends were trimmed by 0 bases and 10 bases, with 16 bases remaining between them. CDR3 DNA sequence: TGTGCCAGCAGCGTAGCTACGGTGACAGGAGGAGCTTTCTTT. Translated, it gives CASSVATVTGGAFF. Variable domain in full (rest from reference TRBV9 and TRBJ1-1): DSGVTQTPKHLITATGQRVTLRCSPRSGDLSVYWYQQSLDQGLQFLIQYYNGEERAKGNILERFSAQQFPDLHSELNLSSLELGDSALYFCASSVATVTGGAFFGQGTRLTVV.

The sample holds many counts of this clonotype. The CDR3 is CSARDQGGAPEAFF. In DNA form, the CDR3 reads TGCAGTGCTAGAGATCAAGGCGGGGCCCCTGAAGCTTTCTTT. The chain recombines TRBV20-1 with TRBJ1-1, with D possibly matching TRBD1 (5 bases). V shed 0 bases and J shed 6 bases, with 14 bases lying between them. CDR1 is DFQATT and CDR2 is SNEGSKA in the germline V gene (reference sequence). This CDR3 contains 14 residues.